One and the same sample provided the 26 T cell receptor beta chains below, sequenced in a study of T-cell reconstitution after alpha-beta-depleted transplantation in children. Unique molecular identifiers were used to barcode this TCRbeta library. One entry per CDR3 protein results from TCRdb running MiXCR on the PCR reads. The sample records about 340,000 distinct CDR3 sequences, more than 10% being singletons. The source was PBMCs, collected from the stem cell graft. Source of these receptors: a human donor who donated a stem cell graft to a child with Fanconi anemia.

The chain couples TRBV7-8 to TRBJ1-2; D is perhaps TRBD1 (5 bases). The CDR3 extends over 13 amino acids. The V and J ends lost 3 bases and 7 bases respectively, with 12 bases between them. Per the germline V gene, CDR1 is SGHVS and CDR2 is FQNEAQ. The CDR3 coding sequence is TGTGCCAGCAGCTTGGGGACTAAGTCTGGCTACACCTTC. This codes for CASSLGTKSGYTF.

In its sample, this clonotype was seen a few times. V usage is TRBV7-6 and J usage is TRBJ2-1; 9 nucleotides match TRBD2. V trimming: 3 bases; J trimming: 7 bases; junction bases outside the gene matches: 10. Germline assignment: CDR1 SGHVS and CDR2 FNYEAQ. CDR3 length: 16 residues. CDR3 protein: CASSFGAGGITNEQFF. Written as DNA, the CDR3 is TGTGCCAGCAGCTTCGGGGCGGGGGGGATTACTAATGAGCAGTTCTTC.

This clonotype appeared many times. The chain carries TRBV25-1 and TRBJ2-5, with 9 bases aligning to TRBD1. Trimming at V came to 1 base and at J to 5 bases, leaving 8 bases not matched to a gene. Looked up from germline, CDR1 is MGHDK and CDR2 is SYGVNS. This CDR3 is 16 amino acids long. The CDR3 here is CASSEWRTGVGETQYF. CDR3 in DNA: TGTGCCAGCAGTGAATGGAGGACAGGGGTTGGGGAGACCCAGTACTTC.

This clonotype showed up just a few times. The V and J genes are TRBV5-1 and TRBJ2-2; no clear D gene. This CDR3 has 14 amino acids. Trimming pared 1 base from V and 4 bases from J, leaving 8 bases between. Germline CDR1 SGHRS, CDR2 YFSETQ. The CDR3 spells CASSLLGATGELFF. The CDR3 region has the DNA TGCGCCAGCAGCTTGCTGGGCGCCACCGGGGAGCTGTTTTTT.

The J gene is TRBJ2-3, the V gene TRBV19; TRBD1 is a possible D gene (5 bases). V lost 7 bases and J lost 3, with 14 bases in between. From germline, CDR1 is LNHDA and CDR2 SQIVND (reference sequence). The CDR3 is 14 amino acids. The CDR3 nucleotides are TGTGCCAGTAATATGGGGCAGAGTACAGATACGCAGTATTTT. It encodes CASNMGQSTDTQYF.

This clonotype was counted between two and nine times. The chain links TRBV7-8 to TRBJ2-1, with 7 bases aligning to TRBD1. CDR3 length: 14 residues. Trimming at V came to 5 bases and at J to 3 bases, leaving 4 bases not matched to a gene. Germline V CDR1 and CDR2: SGHVS, FQNEAQ. The CDR3 loop is CASSEGTVYNEQFF. In DNA, the CDR3 is TGTGCCAGCAGCGAAGGGACAGTCTACAATGAGCAGTTCTTC. Together with reference TRBV7-8 and TRBJ2-1, the CDR3 gives the full variable domain: GAGVSQSPRYKVAKRGQDVALRCDPISGHVSLFWYQQALGQGPEFLTYFQNEAQLDKSGLPSDRFFAERPEGSVSTLKIQRTQQEDSAVYLCASSEGTVYNEQFFGPGTRLTVL.

The V and J genes are TRBV2 and TRBJ2-4; perhaps TRBD1 as D (7 bases). Trimming removed 5 bases from V and 7 bases from J, with 12 bases in between. The CDR3 totals 13 residues. Germline V gene data show CDR1 as SNHLY and CDR2 as FYNNEI. CDR3 amino acids: CASSRQGGNIQYF. As DNA, the CDR3 is TGTGCCAGCAGTCGACAGGGAGGCAACATTCAGTACTTC.

This clonotype has a count of ten or more. The genes are TRBV10-3 and TRBJ1-2; D is unclear. CDR1 is ENHRY, CDR2 SYGVKD, per germline. This CDR3 is built from 13 residues. V lost 7 bases and J lost 3, with 12 bases in between. The CDR3 loop is CAITQIPHYGYTF. CDR3 in DNA: TGTGCCATCACCCAGATCCCACACTATGGCTACACCTTC.

This clonotype was seen a few times. The chain joins TRBV4-3 to TRBJ1-3, with D tentatively TRBD1 (5 bases). Germline values: CDR1 LGHNA, CDR2 YSLEER. The CDR3 runs to 15 residues. With 1 base removed from V and 4 bases from J, the gap between germline ends came to 11 bases. The CDR3 loop is CASSQVSGAGNTIYF. Here the CDR3 DNA reads TGCGCCAGCAGCCAAGTTTCTGGGGCAGGAAACACCATATATTTT.

V and J are TRBV6-5 and TRBJ1-2; D unresolved. Deletions cut 4 bases from V and 4 bases from J, with 13 bases between. The CDR3 runs 14 residues. Germline V CDR1 and CDR2: MNHEY, SVGAGI. The chain's CDR3 is CASSSGPPSYGYTF. The CDR3 bases are TGTGCCAGCAGTTCTGGGCCCCCTAGCTATGGCTACACCTTC.

V usage is TRBV18 and J usage is TRBJ2-1; 10 bases are a match to TRBD2. Germline V gene lookup returns CDR1 KGHSH and CDR2 LQKENI. This CDR3 comprises 17 residues. The ends lost 3 bases at V and 3 bases at J; junction bases unmatched: 8. DNA of the CDR3: TGTGCCAGCTCACCTCCAGGACTAGCGGAGTTCTACAATGAGCAGTTCTTC. This gives the protein CASSPPGLAEFYNEQFF. The full variable domain, its missing parts supplied by reference TRBV18 and TRBJ2-1, is NAGVMQNPRHLVRRRGQEARLRCSPMKGHSHVYWYRQLPEEGLKFMVYLQKENIIDESGMPKERFSAEFPKEGPSILRIQQVVRGDSAAYFCASSPPGLAEFYNEQFFGPGTRLTVL.

This clonotype was seen a handful of times. The chain couples TRBV9 to TRBJ2-7, with 7 nucleotides matching TRBD1. The CDR3 has 13 amino acids. Germline-derived CDR1 and CDR2 are SGDLS and YYNGEE. V trimming: 3 bases; J trimming: 3 bases; junction bases outside the gene matches: 3. CDR3 residues: CASSDRGGYEQYF. The CDR3 coding sequence is TGTGCCAGCAGCGACAGGGGCGGCTACGAGCAGTACTTC.

In its sample, this clonotype was seen many times. This rearrangement joins TRBV12-3 or TRBV12-4 to TRBJ1-5; D unresolved. V was shortened by 5 bases and J by 7 bases, with 12 bases between the two germline ends. The CDR3 totals 13 residues. CDR3 region: CASSPNNGQPQHF. CDR3 coding DNA: TGTGCCAGCAGTCCCAACAACGGGCAGCCCCAGCATTTT.

The chain recombines TRBV7-2 with TRBJ1-2; possible D gene TRBD1, 5 bases. The CDR3 length is 15 residues. Per the germline V gene, CDR1 is SGHTA and CDR2 is FQGNSA. The V end was cut by 1 base, the J end by 3 bases, with 12 bases between. CDR3 in amino acids: CASSLVWVQDYGYTF. The DNA of the CDR3 is TGTGCCAGCAGCTTAGTGTGGGTACAGGACTATGGCTACACCTTC. The variable domain in full, with the rest retrieved from reference TRBV7-2 and TRBJ1-2, is GAGVSQSPSNKVTEKGKDVELRCDPISGHTALYWYRQSLGQGLEFLIYFQGNSAPDKSGLPSDRFSAERTGGSVSTLTIQRTQQEDSAVYLCASSLVWVQDYGYTFGSGTRLTVV.

This chain uses TRBV18 with TRBJ2-2; D perhaps matches TRBD2 (6 bases). The V and J ends lost 0 bases and 8 bases respectively, with 10 bases between them. CDR3 length equals 14 residues. Germline V gene sequence: CDR1 KGHSH, CDR2 LQKENI. The CDR3 spells CASSPPSSEGELFF. CDR3 DNA: TGTGCCAGCTCACCACCGTCTAGCGAAGGGGAGCTGTTTTTT.

In this sample, this clonotype turned up a few times. The V and J genes are TRBV12-3 or TRBV12-4 and TRBJ2-5; D gene unclear. The CDR3 spans 15 residues. Trimming shortened V by 5 bases and J by 3 bases, and 16 bases separated the two germline ends. For the CDR3, the DNA is TGTGCCAGCAGTAAAGCGAGGACGGCGAAAGAGACCCAGTACTTC. Translating gives CASSKARTAKETQYF.

The rearrangement links TRBV5-1 to TRBJ1-6; possible D gene TRBD1, 6 bases. The CDR3 contains 15 residues. Trimming shortened V by 0 bases and J by 7 bases, and 11 bases separated the two germline ends. The germline gives CDR1 SGHRS, CDR2 YFSETQ. In DNA, the CDR3 is TGCGCCAGCAGCTTGGAGGGGGAGAGAAATTCACCCCTCCACTTT. Translation: CASSLEGERNSPLHF.

This clonotype showed up just a few times. This sequence joins TRBV3-1 and TRBJ1-1, with D possibly TRBD1 on 6 matching bases. Trimming shortened V by 4 bases and J by 8 bases, and 11 bases separated the two germline ends. Germline CDR1 and CDR2: LGHDT and YNNKEL (reference sequence). The CDR3 spans 12 residues. The CDR3 region has the DNA TGTGCCAGCAGCCCCCGGGACAAAGAAGCTTTCTTT. Residues: CASSPRDKEAFF. Supplemented by reference TRBV3-1 and TRBJ1-1, the full variable domain reads DTAVSQTPKYLVTQMGNDKSIKCEQNLGHDTMYWYKQDSKKFLKIMFSYNNKELIINETVPNRFSPKSPDKAHLNLHINSLELGDSAVYFCASSPRDKEAFFGQGTRLTVV.

V gene TRBV6-1 combines with J gene TRBJ2-7; D gene unclear. Germline V lookup: CDR1 MNHNS, CDR2 SASEGT. The ends were cut back, 4 bases at V and 0 bases at J, with 13 bases in the middle. The CDR3 runs 15 residues. The CDR3 region has the DNA TGTGCCAGCAGTGGCCTCCTCAGGAGCTCCTACGAGCAGTACGTC. It is translated as CASSGLLRSSYEQYV.

The chain couples TRBV5-6 to TRBJ2-3; unclear D gene. Germline CDR1 reads SGHDT; CDR2 reads YYEEEE. This CDR3 has 14 residues. V was cut by 1 base and J by 5 bases, with 11 bases left in between. The DNA of the CDR3 is TGTGCCAGCAGCTTGTATCCTAGTGAAGATACGCAGTATTTT. Residues: CASSLYPSEDTQYF.

This clonotype was seen a few times. The CDR3 is CASSLGGMRGSGANVLTF. Written as DNA, the CDR3 is TGTGCCAGCAGCTTAGGGGGGATGCGAGGCTCTGGGGCCAACGTCCTGACTTTC. The chain employs TRBV11-2 and TRBJ2-6; possibly TRBD1 or TRBD2 for D (5 bases each). The V end lost 1 base, the J end lost 0 bases, and 13 bases lay between the germline ends. Germline CDR1 is SGHAT and CDR2 is FQNNGV. The CDR3 extends over 18 amino acids.

CDR3 in DNA: TGTGCCAGCAGCTTGATCAGGACTAGCCTCCGTCATGAGCAGTTCTTC. It translates to CASSLIRTSLRHEQFF. The J gene is TRBJ2-1, the V gene TRBV5-6; 8 bases match TRBD2. Looked up from germline, CDR1 is SGHDT and CDR2 is YYEEEE. The ends lost 1 base at V and 8 bases at J; junction bases unmatched: 11. The CDR3 covers 16 residues.

This clonotype has only a few counts. The CDR3 bases are TGCAGTGCTAGGGCGGGACTAGCAGACACCGGGGAGCTGTTTTTT. Translating gives CSARAGLADTGELFF. V is TRBV20-1 and J is TRBJ2-2, with 9 positions matching TRBD2. CDR3 length: 15 amino acids. J was trimmed by 3 bases and V by 3 bases; bases with no gene match: 5. Looked up from germline, CDR1 is DFQATT and CDR2 is SNEGSKA (reference sequence).

V and J are TRBV18 and TRBJ2-1; no definite D call. CDR3 length equals 13 residues. V was shortened by 2 bases and J by 5 bases, with 7 bases between the two germline ends. Germline values: CDR1 KGHSH, CDR2 LQKENI. The CDR3 DNA reads as TGTGCCAGCTCACCAGGCAGGAACAATGAGCAGTTCTTC. Amino acids: CASSPGRNNEQFF.

This clonotype was detected many times. The V and J genes are TRBV29-1 and TRBJ1-5, with TRBD1 matching 8 bases. The CDR3 sequence is 15 residues long. Germline lookup yields CDR1 SQVTM and CDR2 ANQGSEA. The trim removed 6 bases at V and 0 bases at J, leaving 7 bases unmatched. CDR3 amino acids: CSVRQGTDSNQPQHF. CDR3 nucleotides: TGCAGCGTGAGACAGGGGACTGATAGCAATCAGCCCCAGCATTTT.

Ten or more counts support this clonotype. Written as DNA, the CDR3 is TGTGCCAGCAGTTCCCCGGGGGCCAAGGAGACCCAGTACTTC. Translating it yields CASSSPGAKETQYF. V and J are TRBV6-5 and TRBJ2-5; the D gene could be TRBD1 or TRBD2 (6 bases each). Trimming took 4 bases from V and 5 from J, leaving 14 bases between them. The CDR3 has 14 amino acids. Germline V CDR1 and CDR2: MNHEY, SVGAGI.